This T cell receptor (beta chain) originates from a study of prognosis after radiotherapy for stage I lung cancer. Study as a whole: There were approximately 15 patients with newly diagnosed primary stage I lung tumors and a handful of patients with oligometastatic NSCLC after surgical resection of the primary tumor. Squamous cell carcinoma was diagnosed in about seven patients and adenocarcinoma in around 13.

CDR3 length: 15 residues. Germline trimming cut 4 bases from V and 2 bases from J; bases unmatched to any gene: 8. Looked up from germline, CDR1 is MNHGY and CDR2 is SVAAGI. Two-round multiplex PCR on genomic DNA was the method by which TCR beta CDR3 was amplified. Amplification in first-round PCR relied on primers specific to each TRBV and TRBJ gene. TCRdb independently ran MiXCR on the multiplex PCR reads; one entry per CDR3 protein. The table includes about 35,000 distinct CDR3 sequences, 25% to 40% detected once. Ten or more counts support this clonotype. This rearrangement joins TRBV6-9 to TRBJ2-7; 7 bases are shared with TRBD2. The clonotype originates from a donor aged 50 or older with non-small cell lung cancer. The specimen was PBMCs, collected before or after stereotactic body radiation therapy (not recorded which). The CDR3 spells CASSSSGGPPYEQYF. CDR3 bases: TGTGCCAGCAGTTCTAGCGGCGGTCCCCCCTACGAGCAGTACTTC.